The rows below give T cell receptor beta chains drawn from one sample of a study of T cells in Graves' hyperthyroidism and ophthalmopathy. TCRdb re-analysed the multiplex PCR reads in MiXCR, keeping a single row per CDR3 protein. The data hold under 400,000 distinct CDR3 sequences, with under 15% observed a single time. The sequenced sample consisted of blood. These receptors came from a woman under 30 with Graves' hyperthyroidism. Each CDR3 is given with its conserved first and last residue. A D gene is named only where the DNA matches it firmly. A clone size is listed for some rows: how often the clone was seen (once, few, many), or a class if it is expanded.

abundance	d_gene	v_gene	len	j_gene	CDR3aa	CDR3nt
many	TRBD2	TRBV7-2	17	TRBJ2-7	CASSLARRTSGFYEQYF	TGTGCCAGCAGCTTAGCGAGGCGGACTAGCGGATTTTACGAGCAGTACTTC
many	TRBD2	TRBV27	14	TRBJ2-5	CASSYIGGFETQYF	TGTGCCAGCAGTTACATCGGGGGGTTCGAGACCCAGTACTTC
few	.	TRBV20-1	14	TRBJ2-1	CSARVRGPYNEQFF	TGCAGTGCTAGAGTAAGGGGCCCCTACAATGAGCAGTTCTTC
few	.	TRBV30	10	TRBJ1-4	CAWRREKLFF	TGTGCCTGGAGACGGGAAAAACTGTTTTTT
many	.	TRBV28	13	TRBJ1-1	CASSFPGHTEAFF	TGTGCCAGCAGTTTCCCAGGACACACTGAAGCTTTCTTT
.	TRBD2	TRBV24-1	16	TRBJ2-5	CATSDPLAGGLETQYF	TGTGCCACCAGTGACCCACTAGCGGGGGGCCTTGAGACCCAGTACTTC
many	TRBD2	TRBV11-3	15	TRBJ2-1	CASSPSGRRYNEQFF	TGTGCCAGCAGCCCTAGCGGGAGGCGCTACAATGAGCAGTTCTTC
many	.	TRBV30	14	TRBJ2-2	CAWSNGANTGELFF	TGTGCCTGGAGTAACGGGGCGAACACCGGGGAGCTGTTTTTT
many	TRBD1	TRBV7-9	15	TRBJ2-7	CASSGAGTGEGEQYF	TGTGCCAGCAGCGGAGCCGGGACAGGGGAGGGCGAGCAGTACTTC
many	TRBD1	TRBV12-3/TRBV12-4	14	TRBJ1-2	CASSPGDREDGYTF	TGTGCCAGCAGTCCCGGGGACAGGGAGGACGGCTACACCTTC
many	TRBD1	TRBV28	15	TRBJ1-2	CASSTGRGPPRGYTF	TGTGCCAGCTCGACAGGGAGGGGGCCACCTCGGGGCTACACCTTC
few	.	TRBV19	12	TRBJ2-1	CASSLVEGEQFF	TGTGCCAGTAGTCTAGTTGAAGGTGAGCAGTTCTTC
many	.	TRBV28	15	TRBJ2-7	CASSSPPGPTYEQYF	TGTGCCAGCAGTTCGCCCCCCGGTCCGACCTACGAGCAGTACTTC
.	TRBD1	TRBV10-3	13	TRBJ1-2	CAITMTGGDGYTF	TGTGCCATCACCATGACAGGGGGCGATGGCTACACCTTC
many	.	TRBV20-1	15	TRBJ1-1	CSATNTGGHMTEAFF	TGCAGTGCTACCAATACCGGGGGGCATATGACTGAAGCTTTCTTT
many	.	TRBV7-9	17	TRBJ2-5	CASSALLTPGRKETQYF	TGTGCCAGCAGCGCACTACTTACACCGGGACGGAAAGAGACCCAGTACTTC